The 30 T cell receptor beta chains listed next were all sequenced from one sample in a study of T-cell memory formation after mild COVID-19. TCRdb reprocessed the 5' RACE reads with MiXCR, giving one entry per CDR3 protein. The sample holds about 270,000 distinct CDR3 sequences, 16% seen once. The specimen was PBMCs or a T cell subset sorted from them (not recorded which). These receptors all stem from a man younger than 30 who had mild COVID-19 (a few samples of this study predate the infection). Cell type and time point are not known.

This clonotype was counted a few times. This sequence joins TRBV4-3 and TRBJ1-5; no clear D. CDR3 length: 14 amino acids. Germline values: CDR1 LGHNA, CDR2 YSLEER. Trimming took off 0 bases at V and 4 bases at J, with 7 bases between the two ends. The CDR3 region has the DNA TGCGCCAGCAGCCAAGATGTGGGTAATCAGCCCCAGCATTTT. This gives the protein CASSQDVGNQPQHF.

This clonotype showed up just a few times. The CDR3 sequence is CASSQDLGYYEQYF. The DNA for the CDR3 is TGCGCCAGCAGCCAAGATCTAGGGTACTACGAGCAGTACTTC. The chain couples TRBV4-3 to TRBJ2-7; D call uncertain. This CDR3 is built from 14 residues. V was shortened by 0 bases and J by 3 bases, with 9 bases between the two germline ends. The germline CDR1 and CDR2 sequences are LGHNA and YSLEER.

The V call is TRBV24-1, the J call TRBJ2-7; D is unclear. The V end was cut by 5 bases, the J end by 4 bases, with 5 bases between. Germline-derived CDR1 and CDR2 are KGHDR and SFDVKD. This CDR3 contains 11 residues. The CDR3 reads CATSVFYEQYF. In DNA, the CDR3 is TGTGCCACCAGTGTTTTTTACGAGCAGTACTTC.

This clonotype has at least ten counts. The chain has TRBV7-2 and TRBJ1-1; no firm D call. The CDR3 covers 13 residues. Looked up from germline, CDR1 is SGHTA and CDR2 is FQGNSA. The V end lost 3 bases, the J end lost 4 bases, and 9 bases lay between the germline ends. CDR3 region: CASSFGTATEAFF. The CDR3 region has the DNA TGTGCCAGCAGCTTCGGTACCGCCACTGAAGCTTTCTTT. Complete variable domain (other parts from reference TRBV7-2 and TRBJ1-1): GAGVSQSPSNKVTEKGKDVELRCDPISGHTALYWYRQSLGQGLEFLIYFQGNSAPDKSGLPSDRFSAERTGGSVSTLTIQRTQQEDSAVYLCASSFGTATEAFFGQGTRLTVV.

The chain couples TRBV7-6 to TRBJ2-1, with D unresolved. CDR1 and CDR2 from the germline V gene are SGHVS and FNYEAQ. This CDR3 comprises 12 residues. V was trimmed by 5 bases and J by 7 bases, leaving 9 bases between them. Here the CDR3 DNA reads TGTGCCAGCAGCCATAGGACGAATGAGCAGTTCTTC. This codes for CASSHRTNEQFF.

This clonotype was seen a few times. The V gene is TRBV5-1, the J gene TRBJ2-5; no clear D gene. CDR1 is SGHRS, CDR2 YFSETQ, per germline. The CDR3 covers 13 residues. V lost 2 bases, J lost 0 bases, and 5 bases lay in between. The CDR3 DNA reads TGCGCCAGCAGCTTCTGGGACCAAGAGACCCAGTACTTC. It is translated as CASSFWDQETQYF.

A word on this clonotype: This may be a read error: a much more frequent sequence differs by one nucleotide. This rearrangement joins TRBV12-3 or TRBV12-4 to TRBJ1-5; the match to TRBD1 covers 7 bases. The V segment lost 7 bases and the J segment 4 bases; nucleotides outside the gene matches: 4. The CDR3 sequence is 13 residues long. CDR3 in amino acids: CASIGQDNQPQHF. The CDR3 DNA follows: TGTGCCAGCATCGGACAGGATAATCAGCCCCAGCATTTT.

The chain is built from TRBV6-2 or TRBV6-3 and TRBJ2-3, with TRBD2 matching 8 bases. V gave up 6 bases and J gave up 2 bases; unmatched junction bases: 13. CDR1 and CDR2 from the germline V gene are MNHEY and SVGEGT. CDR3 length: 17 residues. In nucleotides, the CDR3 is TGTGCCAGCAGGAACCGGACTAGCCCGAGATTCACAGATACGCAGTATTTT. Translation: CASRNRTSPRFTDTQYF.

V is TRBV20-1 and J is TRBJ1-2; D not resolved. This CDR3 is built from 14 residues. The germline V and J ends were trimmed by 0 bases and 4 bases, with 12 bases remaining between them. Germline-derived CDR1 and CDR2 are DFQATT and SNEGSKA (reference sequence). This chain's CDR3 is CSARDREGFYGYTF. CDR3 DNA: TGCAGTGCTAGAGATCGTGAAGGGTTCTATGGCTACACCTTC.

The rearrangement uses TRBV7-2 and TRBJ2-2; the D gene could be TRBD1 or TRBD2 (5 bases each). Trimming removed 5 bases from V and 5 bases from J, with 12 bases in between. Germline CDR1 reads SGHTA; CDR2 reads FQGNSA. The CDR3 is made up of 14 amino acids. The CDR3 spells CASSLNGATGELFF. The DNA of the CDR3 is TGTGCCAGCAGCCTAAACGGGGCTACCGGGGAGCTGTTTTTT.

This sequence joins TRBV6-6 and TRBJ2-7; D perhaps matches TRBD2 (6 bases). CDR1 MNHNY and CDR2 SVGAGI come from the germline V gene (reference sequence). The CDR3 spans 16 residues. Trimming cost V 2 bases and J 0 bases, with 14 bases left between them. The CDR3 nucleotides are TGTGCCAGCAGTTACGGCTCCGGGGGTAGCTCCTACGAGCAGTACTTC. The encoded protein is CASSYGSGGSSYEQYF.

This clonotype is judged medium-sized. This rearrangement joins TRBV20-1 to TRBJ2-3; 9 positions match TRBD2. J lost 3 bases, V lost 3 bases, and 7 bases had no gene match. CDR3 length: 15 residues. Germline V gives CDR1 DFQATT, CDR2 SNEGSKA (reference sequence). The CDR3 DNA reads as TGCAGTGCTAGCCAAAGAACTAGCGGGACAGATACGCAGTATTTT. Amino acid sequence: CSASQRTSGTDTQYF.

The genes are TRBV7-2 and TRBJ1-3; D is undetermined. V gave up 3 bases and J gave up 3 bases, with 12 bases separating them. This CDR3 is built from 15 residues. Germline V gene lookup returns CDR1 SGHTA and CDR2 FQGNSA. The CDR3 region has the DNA TGTGCCAGCAGCTTTGCAGCTCTATTTGGAAACACCATATATTTT. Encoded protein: CASSFAALFGNTIYF.

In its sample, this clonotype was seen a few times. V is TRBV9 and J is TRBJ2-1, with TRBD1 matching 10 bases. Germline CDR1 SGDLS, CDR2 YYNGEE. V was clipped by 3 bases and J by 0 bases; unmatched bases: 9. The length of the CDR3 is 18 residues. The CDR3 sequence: CASSGGQGPSSSYNEQFF. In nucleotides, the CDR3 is TGTGCCAGCAGCGGGGGACAGGGGCCCTCTAGCTCCTACAATGAGCAGTTCTTC.

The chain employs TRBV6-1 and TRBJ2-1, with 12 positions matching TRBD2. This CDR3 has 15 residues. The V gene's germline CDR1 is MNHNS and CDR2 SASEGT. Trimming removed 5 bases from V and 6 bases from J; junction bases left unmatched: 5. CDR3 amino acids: CASSWTSGVPNEQFF. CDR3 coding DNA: TGTGCCAGCAGTTGGACTAGCGGGGTTCCCAATGAGCAGTTCTTC.

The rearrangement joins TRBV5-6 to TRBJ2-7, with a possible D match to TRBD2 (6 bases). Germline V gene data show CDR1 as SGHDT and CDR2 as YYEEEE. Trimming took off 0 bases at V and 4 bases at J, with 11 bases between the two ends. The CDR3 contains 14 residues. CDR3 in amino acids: CASSLGRGVYEQYV. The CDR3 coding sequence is TGTGCCAGCAGCTTGGGTCGCGGGGTATACGAGCAGTACGTC.

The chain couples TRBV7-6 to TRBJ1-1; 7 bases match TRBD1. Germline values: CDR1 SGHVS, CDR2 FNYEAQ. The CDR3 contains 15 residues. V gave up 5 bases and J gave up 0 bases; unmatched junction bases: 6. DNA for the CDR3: TGTGCCAGCAGCACGGGGACAGAGATGAACACTGAAGCTTTCTTT. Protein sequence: CASSTGTEMNTEAFF. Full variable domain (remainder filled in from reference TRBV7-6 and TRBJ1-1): GAGVSQSPRYKVTKRGQDVALRCDPISGHVSLYWYRQALGQGPEFLTYFNYEAQQDKSGLPNDRFSAERPEGSISTLTIQRTEQRDSAMYRCASSTGTEMNTEAFFGQGTRLTVV.

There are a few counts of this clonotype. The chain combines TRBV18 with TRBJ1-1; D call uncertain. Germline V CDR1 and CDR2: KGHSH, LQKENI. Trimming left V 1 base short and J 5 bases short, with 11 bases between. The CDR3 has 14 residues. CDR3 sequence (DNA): TGTGCCAGCTCACCACAGGGAATGAGGACTGAAGCTTTCTTT. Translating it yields CASSPQGMRTEAFF.

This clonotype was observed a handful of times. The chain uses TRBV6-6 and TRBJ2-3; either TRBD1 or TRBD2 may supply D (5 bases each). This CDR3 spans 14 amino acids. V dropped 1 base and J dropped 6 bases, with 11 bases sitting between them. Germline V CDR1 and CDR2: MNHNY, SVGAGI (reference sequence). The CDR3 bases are TGTGCCAGCAGTTACTGGGGCGAGCGGGATACGCAGTATTTT. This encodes CASSYWGERDTQYF.

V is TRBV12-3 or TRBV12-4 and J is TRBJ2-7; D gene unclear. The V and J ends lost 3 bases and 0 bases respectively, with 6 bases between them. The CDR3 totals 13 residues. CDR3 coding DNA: TGTGCCAGCAGTTTCCAGGACTCCTACGAGCAGTACTTC. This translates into CASSFQDSYEQYF.

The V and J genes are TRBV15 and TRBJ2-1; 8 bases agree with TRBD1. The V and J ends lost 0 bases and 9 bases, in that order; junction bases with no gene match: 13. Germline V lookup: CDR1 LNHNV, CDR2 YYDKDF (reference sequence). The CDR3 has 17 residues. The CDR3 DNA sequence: TGTGCCACCAGCAGAGATTTGGCGGACACCGACAGGGGTGAGCAGTTCTTC. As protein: CATSRDLADTDRGEQFF.

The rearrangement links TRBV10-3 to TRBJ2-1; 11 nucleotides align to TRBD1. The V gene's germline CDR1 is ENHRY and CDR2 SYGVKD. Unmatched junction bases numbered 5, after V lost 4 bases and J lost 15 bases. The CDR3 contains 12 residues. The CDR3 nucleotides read TGTGCCATCAGTGCGGGACAGGGGGGTCGGTTCTTC. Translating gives CAISAGQGGRFF.

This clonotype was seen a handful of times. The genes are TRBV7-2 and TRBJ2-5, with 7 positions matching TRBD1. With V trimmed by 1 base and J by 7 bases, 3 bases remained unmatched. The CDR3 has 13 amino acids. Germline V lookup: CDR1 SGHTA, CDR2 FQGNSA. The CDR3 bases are TGTGCCAGCAGCTTAGGGGACAGTAGGACCCAGTACTTC. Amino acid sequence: CASSLGDSRTQYF.

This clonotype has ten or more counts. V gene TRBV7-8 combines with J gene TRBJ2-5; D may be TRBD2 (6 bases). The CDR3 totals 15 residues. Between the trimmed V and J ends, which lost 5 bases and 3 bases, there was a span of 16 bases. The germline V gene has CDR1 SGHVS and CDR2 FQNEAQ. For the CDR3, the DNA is TGTGCCAGCAGCCGGAGGGCAGGGCGGAAAGAGACCCAGTACTTC. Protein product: CASSRRAGRKETQYF.

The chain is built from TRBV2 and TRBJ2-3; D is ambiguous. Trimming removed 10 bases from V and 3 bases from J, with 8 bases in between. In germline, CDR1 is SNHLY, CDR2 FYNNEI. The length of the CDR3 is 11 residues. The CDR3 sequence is CATRITDTQYF. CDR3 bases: TGTGCCACCCGGATAACAGATACGCAGTATTTT.

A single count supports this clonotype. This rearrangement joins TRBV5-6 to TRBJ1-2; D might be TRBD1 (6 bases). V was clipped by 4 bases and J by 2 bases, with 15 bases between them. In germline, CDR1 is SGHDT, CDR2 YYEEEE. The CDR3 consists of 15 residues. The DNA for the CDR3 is TGTGCCAGCAGCGGGCGGGGGCGGCTGAACTATGGCTACACCTTC. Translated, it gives CASSGRGRLNYGYTF.

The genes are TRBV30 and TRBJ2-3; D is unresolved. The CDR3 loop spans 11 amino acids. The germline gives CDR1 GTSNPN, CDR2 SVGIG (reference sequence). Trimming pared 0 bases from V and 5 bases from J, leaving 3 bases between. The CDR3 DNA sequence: TGTGCCTGGAGTGTAAGAGATACGCAGTATTTT. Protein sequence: CAWSVRDTQYF.

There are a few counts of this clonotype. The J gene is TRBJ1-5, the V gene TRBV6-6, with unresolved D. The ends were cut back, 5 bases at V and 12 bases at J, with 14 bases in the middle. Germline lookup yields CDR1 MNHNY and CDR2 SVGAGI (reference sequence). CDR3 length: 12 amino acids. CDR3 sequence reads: CASSPDTGSQHF. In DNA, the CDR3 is TGTGCCAGCAGTCCCGATACGGGTAGCCAGCATTTT.

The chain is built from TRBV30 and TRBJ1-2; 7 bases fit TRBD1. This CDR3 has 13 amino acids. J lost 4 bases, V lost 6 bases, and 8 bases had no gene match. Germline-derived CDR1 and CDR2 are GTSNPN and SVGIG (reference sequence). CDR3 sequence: CACFSRDSYGYTF. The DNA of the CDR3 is TGTGCCTGTTTTAGCCGGGACAGCTATGGCTACACCTTC.

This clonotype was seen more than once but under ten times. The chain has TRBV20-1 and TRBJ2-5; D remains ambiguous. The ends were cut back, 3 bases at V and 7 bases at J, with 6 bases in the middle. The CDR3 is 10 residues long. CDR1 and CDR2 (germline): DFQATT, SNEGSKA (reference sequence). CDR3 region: CSASAGTQYF. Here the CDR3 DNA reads TGCAGTGCTAGCGCCGGGACCCAGTACTTC.